This TCR beta chain was sequenced during a study of PD-L1 blockade in urothelial cancer (dated by TCRdb to about 2017). For the wider study: Therapy was started in the mid-2010s for all patients, and atezolizumab 1,200 mg was administered intravenously every 3 weeks. About 90% of the roughly 30 patients were identified as males with urothelial cancer of bladder origin, and a prior smoking history was reported by 18 of 29 patients. An ECOG performance status of 0 or 1 was recorded for the patients, and 0 to 3 prior chemotherapy regimens had been received by the patients. Blood samples were analyzed at two time points: 3 weeks after treatment start (second dose) and 6 weeks after treatment start. A median of about 150,000 T cells and tens of thousands of unique TCRs was obtained from blood samples, and a median clonality of roughly 0.08 was observed. An exploratory multi-omic analysis was conducted of the somatic, immune and clinical correlates of response to PD-L1 blockade with atezolizumab in urothelial cancer. Pretreatment tumor samples, along with matched peripheral blood serially collected before and after atezolizumab treatment, were subjected to TCR sequencing. Progression-free survival longer than 6 months counted as durable clinical benefit, and TCR features were additionally tested against both progression-free and overall survival. In the same patients who had TCR sequencing, pretreatment tumors also underwent whole exome sequencing and RNA sequencing. Durable clinical benefit was achieved by nine patients and was not achieved by 20 patients. Over 28 patients had pretreatment blood TCR-seq, about 25 had at least one posttreatment blood collection, and about 25 had tumor TCR-seq. What the work shows at the level of the full study, not this receptor alone: Greater expansion of tumor-associated TCR clones in peripheral blood 3 weeks after the start of treatment was observed in patients with durable benefit (n ≈ 22, p = 0.022). Small sample size (n ≈ 28) and many exploratory analyses mean the results are intended to be hypothesis-generating. A pretreatment peripheral blood TCR clonality below the median was linked to improved progression-free and overall survival.

To estimate absolute template abundance from read counts, synthetic TCR analog templates were spiked into each PCR. Using the immunoSEQ assay, TCRbeta CDR3 regions were amplified from genomic DNA with bias-controlled V and J gene primers. Sequencing of rearranged TCRbeta segments was done at approximately 20X coverage. The paper's processing steps were these. Sequencing errors were corrected by clustering, and CDR3s were annotated against IMGT so that V, D and J genes could be assigned. Out-of-frame and stop-codon sequences were excluded, and only productive TCRbeta rearrangements were used in downstream analyses. Clonality was computed as one minus Shannon entropy normalized by the log of the number of unique productive sequences. Clones differing between time points or between blood and tumor were identified using Fisher's exact test with Benjamini-Hochberg correction, with an adjusted p below 0.01 applied as the threshold. Imported from immuneACCESS, the table was reduced by TCRdb to in-frame sequences with V and J called. These copies leave out some clones; in studies compared against another copy, an unresolved V gene accounts for under half, and the cause of the remainder is not known. V, J and clone size derive from that table, while D and trimming were established from the DNA sequence. Here the sample has tens of thousands of clones; roughly four fifths occur a single time. The ten biggest clones cover approximately 4.3% of the sample.

Sample time point, as interpreted from the label and publication: pretreatment peripheral blood. A total of around 30 patients with locally advanced or metastatic urothelial carcinoma, treated at Memorial Sloan Kettering on a trial protocol, made up the cohort. Peripheral blood mononuclear cells were collected from each patient pretreatment and during treatment, giving between 1 and 8 total time points per patient. The Qiagen DNeasy Blood extraction kit was used to purify genomic DNA from total PBMCs and from tumor samples. PBMCs were collected pretreatment and during treatment, and were isolated and stored as previously described. Regarding this clone: No cognate antigen has been identified for it. No qualities accompany the bases; no much larger clone lies one base away.

The TCR originated in a man between 65 and 79 years old with urothelial cancer. The material was PBMCs, obtained around atezolizumab (anti-PD-L1) treatment.

The base sequence is TGTGCCAGCAGCTTGATGACAGGGGGCATCCCAACTAATGAAAAACTGTTTTTT. The translation is CASSLMTGGIPTNEKLFF. Here the chain combines TRBV5-4 and TRBJ1-4; TRBD1 lines up with 10 middle nucleotides. From V the trimming removes 1 base and from J it removes 0 bases, while the gene matches leave 6 bases of the junction unaccounted for. According to the germline V gene (reference sequence), CDR1 reads SGHNT and CDR2 reads YYREEE. The CDR3 sequence holds 18 residues, the cysteine and phenylalanine included. CDR3 DNA is the only sequence kept; it has 54 bases, read in frame from the first base. Joined to the reference TRBV5-4 and TRBJ1-4 proteins, this CDR3 gives the full variable domain: ETGVTQSPTHLIKTRGQQVTLRCSSQSGHNTVSWYQQALGQGPQFIFQYYREEENGRGNFPPRFSGLQFPNYSSELNVNALELDDSALYLCASSLMTGGIPTNEKLFFGSGTQLSVL.